This entry lists 18 T cell receptor beta chains sequenced from one sample in a study of blood T cell repertoires in COVID-19. Data came from immunoSEQ multiplex PCR; TCRdb stores just in-frame clones and leaves some out. The sample records around 200,000 clones, less than 90% being singletons. The source material was peripheral blood. These receptors were collected from a man aged 40-55 years with acute or convalescent COVID-19.

A few counts support this clone. The genes are TRBV6-5 and TRBJ2-2; TRBD1 might be the D (6 bases). The germline V gene encodes CDR1 MNHEY and CDR2 SVGAGI. V shed 6 bases and J shed 6 bases, with 17 bases lying between them. CDR3 length: 15 residues. Here the CDR3 DNA reads TGTGCCAGCAGACGAGGGACAAGGAGCTCCGGGGAGCTGTTTTTT. This sequence encodes CASRRGTRSSGELFF.

The chain employs TRBV30 and TRBJ2-7, with a possible D match to TRBD2 (6 bases). The CDR3 totals 14 residues. Trimming cost V 3 bases and J 0 bases, with 12 bases left between them. Germline CDR1 reads GTSNPN; CDR2 reads SVGIG (reference sequence). CDR3 nucleotide sequence: TGTGCCTGGAGGCCGGGACTTTACTCCTACGAGCAGTACTTC. Its protein is CAWRPGLYSYEQYF.

CDR3 DNA: TGTGCCAGCAGCCAAGGGGGTCCGGTGAACACTGAAGCTTTCTTT. This sequence encodes CASSQGGPVNTEAFF. The J gene is TRBJ1-1, the V gene TRBV7-2, with D possibly being TRBD1 (6 bases). V lost 5 bases to trimming and J lost 0 bases, with 13 bases between them. The CDR3 totals 15 residues. Germline V gives CDR1 SGHTA, CDR2 FQGNSA.

This chain joins TRBV5-1 and TRBJ2-5; TRBD1 matches 8 bases. Germline V lookup: CDR1 SGHRS, CDR2 YFSETQ. J was trimmed by 3 bases and V by 1 base; bases with no gene match: 8. CDR3 length equals 16 residues. The CDR3 DNA sequence: TGCGCCAGCAGCTTGAGGGGGGAGACAGGGGAAGAGACCCAGTACTTC. It encodes CASSLRGETGEETQYF.

A few counts support this clone. This chain joins TRBV29-1 and TRBJ2-3, with 8 bases identical to TRBD2. V was pared by 2 bases and J by 5 bases, with 6 bases of the junction left unmatched. Per germline, CDR1 SQVTM and CDR2 ANQGSEA. The CDR3 spans 14 residues. For the CDR3, the DNA is TGCAGCGTTGAATCCGCGGGGGGTGGAGATACGCAGTATTTT. Translating gives CSVESAGGGDTQYF.

This clone has a handful of counts. The sample contains more than one DNA sequence encoding this CDR3. The gene calls are TRBV29-1 and TRBJ2-5, with a possible D match to TRBD1 (6 bases). This CDR3 has 13 amino acids. Deletions cut 2 bases from V and 2 bases from J, with 9 bases between. Germline V gene data show CDR1 as SQVTM and CDR2 as ANQGSEA. CDR3 sequence (DNA): TGCAGCGTTGAAAGGACAGAGCAAGAGACCCAGTACTTC. Protein sequence: CSVERTEQETQYF.

The V call is TRBV6-5, the J call TRBJ1-5, with TRBD1 matching 9 bases. The CDR3 contains 15 residues. The germline CDR1 and CDR2 sequences are MNHEY and SVGAGI. With 6 bases clipped from V and 4 bases from J, the junction kept 7 bases outside the gene matches. Written as DNA, the CDR3 is TGTGCCAGCAGGCCCCGGGACAGGGTGAATCAGCCCCAGCATTTT. Its protein is CASRPRDRVNQPQHF.

The chain links TRBV28 to TRBJ1-5; 8 bases fit TRBD1. Trimming removed 6 bases from V and 0 bases from J; junction bases left unmatched: 4. The CDR3 has 15 residues. CDR1 and CDR2 from the germline V gene are MDHEN and SYDVKM. CDR3: CASRGTGYSNQPQHF. CDR3 nucleotides: TGTGCCAGCAGGGGGACAGGATATAGCAATCAGCCCCAGCATTTT.

The V gene is TRBV27, the J gene TRBJ2-3; perhaps TRBD2 as D (6 bases). The CDR3 totals 16 residues. Trimming shortened V by 0 bases and J by 2 bases, and 12 bases separated the two germline ends. Looked up from germline, CDR1 is MNHEY and CDR2 is SMNVEV (reference sequence). CDR3 nucleotides: TGTGCCAGCAGTTTATCCCGGGGAGGACCCACAGATACGCAGTATTTT. Its translation is CASSLSRGGPTDTQYF.

This clone was seen only a few times. One end of the junction does not line up with germline, which may come from a read error. The chain couples TRBV29-1 to TRBJ2-6; 8 bases are a match to TRBD1. CDR1 is SQVTM and CDR2 is ANQGSEA in the germline V gene. This CDR3 contains 18 residues. This CDR3 reads CPSVETGQGNSGANVLTF. In DNA form, the CDR3 reads TGTCCCTCCGTCGAGACTGGACAGGGCAACTCTGGGGCCAACGTCCTGACTTTC.

The chain is built from TRBV7-9 and TRBJ1-1; 8 positions match TRBD1. The CDR3 has 18 residues. Germline loops: CDR1 SEHNR, CDR2 FQNEAQ (reference sequence). The junction had 13 bases not matched to a gene; V was cut back by 4 bases and J by 0 bases. The CDR3 loop is CASSSQLGQGVMNTEAFF. The CDR3 DNA is TGTGCCAGCAGCTCCCAACTAGGACAGGGCGTGATGAACACTGAAGCTTTCTTT.

The chain carries TRBV2 and TRBJ1-3; D is possibly TRBD1 (5 bases). Germline-derived CDR1 and CDR2 are SNHLY and FYNNEI. Trimming shortened V by 4 bases and J by 0 bases, and 13 bases separated the two germline ends. The CDR3 contains 16 residues. This chain's CDR3 is CASSAWDFFSGNTIYF. The DNA for the CDR3 is TGTGCCAGCAGTGCCTGGGACTTTTTCTCTGGAAACACCATATATTTT.

V and J are TRBV29-1 and TRBJ2-3, with 7 bases identical to TRBD1. Germline CDR1 reads SQVTM; CDR2 reads ANQGSEA. V lost 4 bases and J lost 3; bases outside the gene matches: 7. This CDR3 has 14 residues. In DNA, the CDR3 is TGCAGCGTTGCCCTCCGACAGGGAACAGATACGCAGTATTTT. Encoded protein: CSVALRQGTDTQYF.

This sequence joins TRBV3-1 (or the pseudogene TRBV3-2) and TRBJ2-7; 12 positions agree with TRBD1. In germline, CDR1 is LGHDT, CDR2 YNNKEL (reference sequence). V dropped 5 bases and J dropped 0; count of bases not matched to a gene: 11. The CDR3 length is 18 residues. In DNA, the CDR3 is TGTGCCAGCAGCTGGGGGACAGGGGGCTCCTCCTCCTCCTACGAGCAGTACTTC. Translation gives CASSWGTGGSSSSYEQYF.

Here the CDR3 reads CASRGTGTGASGANVLTF. In nucleotides, the CDR3 is TGCGCCAGCAGGGGGACCGGGACAGGTGCCTCTGGGGCCAACGTCCTGACTTTC. The chain is built from TRBV23-1 and TRBJ2-6; 8 nucleotides agree with TRBD1. TRBV23-1 is classed as an ORF, of uncertain function. With V trimmed by 6 bases and J by 0 bases, 10 bases remained unmatched. This CDR3 comprises 18 residues.

The genes are TRBV11-2 and TRBJ2-7; 7 nucleotides agree with TRBD2. From germline, CDR1 is SGHAT and CDR2 FQNNGV. There are 13 residues in the CDR3. With V trimmed by 7 bases and J by 0 bases, 3 bases remained unmatched. This CDR3 is CASMGGSSYEQYF. The CDR3 DNA reads as TGTGCCAGCATGGGGGGGTCCTCCTACGAGCAGTACTTC.

The chain carries TRBV3-1 (or the pseudogene TRBV3-2) and TRBJ1-5; D is uncertain. Germline CDR1 and CDR2: LGHDT and YNNKEL (reference sequence). V was clipped by 1 base and J by 4 bases, with 11 bases between them. The CDR3 length is 15 residues. This CDR3 is CASSQGALVNQPQHF. The CDR3 bases are TGTGCCAGCAGCCAAGGGGCTTTAGTGAATCAGCCCCAGCATTTT.

Remarks on this clone: Other DNA sequences of this sample code for an identical CDR3. The CDR3 bases are TGTGCCAGCAGCCTAGACCGGGGGGAGCTGTTTTTT. It yields the protein CASSLDRGELFF. The V call is TRBV7-9, the J call TRBJ2-2; the D is unclear. CDR1 and CDR2 from the germline V gene are SEHNR and FQNEAQ (reference sequence). V shed 5 bases and J shed 8 bases, with 9 bases lying between them. The CDR3 length is 12 residues. The full variable domain, completed using reference TRBV7-9 and TRBJ2-2, is DTGVSQNPRHKITKRGQNVTFRCDPISEHNRLYWYRQTLGQGPEFLTYFQNEAQLEKSRLLSDRFSAERPKGSFSTLEIQRTEQGDSAMYLCASSLDRGELFFGEGSRLTVL.